Each of the 12 T cell receptor beta chains below was sequenced from the same sample in a study of T cell responses to AZD1222 COVID-19 vaccine. Measured with immunoSEQ multiplex PCR; TCRdb has only the in-frame clones, and not every one. The sample contains about 150,000 clones, about 93% of which appear only once. This specimen consisted of peripheral blood, obtained 28 days after the second AZD1222 dose. Every receptor here comes from an adult who received the AZD1222 COVID-19 vaccine.

This chain links TRBV15 with TRBJ2-1; the D is unclear. CDR1 and CDR2 (germline): LNHNV, YYDKDF (reference sequence). The germline V and J ends were trimmed by 1 base and 7 bases, with 2 bases remaining between them. The CDR3 has 11 amino acids. CDR3 DNA: TGTGCCACCAGCAGAGTAAATGAGCAGTTCTTC. It encodes CATSRVNEQFF.

J is TRBJ1-1 and V is TRBV19; tentatively, D is TRBD1 (5 bases). The CDR3 runs to 13 residues. The germline V gene has CDR1 LNHDA and CDR2 SQIVND (reference sequence). V was cut by 8 bases and J by 6 bases, with 16 bases left in between. CDR3 in amino acids: CASSSGTVAEAFF. In DNA, the CDR3 is TGTGCCAGTTCATCCGGGACGGTCGCTGAAGCTTTCTTT.

The rearrangement uses TRBV29-1 and TRBJ2-2, with a possible D match to TRBD1 (5 bases). This CDR3 comprises 14 residues. Per germline, CDR1 SQVTM and CDR2 ANQGSEA. Trimming stripped 5 bases from V and 0 bases from J, with 10 bases between. CDR3 coding DNA: TGCAGCGTTCAGTCGACAGCGAACACCGGGGAGCTGTTTTTT. This codes for CSVQSTANTGELFF.

This clone came up once. The rearrangement uses TRBV10-3 and TRBJ2-7; D is perhaps TRBD1 (5 bases). V shed 8 bases and J shed 6 bases, with 11 bases lying between them. Germline V gene lookup returns CDR1 ENHRY and CDR2 SYGVKD. The length of the CDR3 is 11 residues. The CDR3 bases are TGTGCCATCGGCCGCAGGGCCGAGCAGTACTTC. Amino acid sequence: CAIGRRAEQYF.

The rearrangement links TRBV3-1 (or the pseudogene TRBV3-2) to TRBJ2-6, with D unresolved. The CDR3 has 15 residues. Between the trimmed V and J ends, which lost 4 bases and 2 bases, there was a span of 9 bases. Germline-derived CDR1 and CDR2 are LGHDT and YNNKEL (reference sequence). The CDR3 loop reads CASSLMDPGANVLTF. The CDR3 DNA is TGTGCCAGCAGCCTAATGGACCCTGGGGCCAACGTCCTGACTTTC.

Here the CDR3 DNA reads TGTGCCAGCAGCTTTCAAGGGACCGTCGACTATAGCAATCAGCCCCAGCATTTT. As protein: CASSFQGTVDYSNQPQHF. The chain has TRBV12-1 and TRBJ1-5. TRBV12-1 is noted as a pseudogene. CDR3 length equals 18 residues.

The chain employs TRBV2 and TRBJ2-7; 9 bases map to TRBD2. CDR3 length: 15 residues. The V gene's germline CDR1 is SNHLY and CDR2 FYNNEI. V lost 9 bases to trimming and J lost 4 bases; unmatched junction nucleotides: 13. CDR3 loop: CASNTRSSGSYEQYF. CDR3 sequence (DNA): TGTGCCAGTAATACCCGGAGTAGCGGGAGTTACGAGCAGTACTTC.

The chain combines TRBV25-1 with TRBJ1-1; D not resolved. V lost 4 bases, J lost 0 bases, and 12 bases lay in between. Germline lookup yields CDR1 MGHDK and CDR2 SYGVNS. The length of the CDR3 is 15 residues. The CDR3: CASSGEDYLNTEAFF. In DNA form, the CDR3 reads TGTGCCAGCAGTGGTGAGGACTACTTGAACACTGAAGCTTTCTTT.

This chain joins TRBV29-1 and TRBJ2-1; D remains ambiguous. The V gene lost 2 bases and the J gene lost 1 base, with 12 bases spanning the gap. CDR1 is SQVTM and CDR2 is ANQGSEA in the germline V gene. This CDR3 spans 15 amino acids. The CDR3 sequence is CSVEKQTSSYNEQFF. CDR3 sequence (DNA): TGCAGCGTTGAAAAACAGACAAGTTCCTACAATGAGCAGTTCTTC.

This chain links TRBV5-1 with TRBJ2-1, with unresolved D. Trimming removed 0 bases at V and 6 bases at J, with 10 bases between. This CDR3 region has 14 residues. Germline CDR1 SGHRS, CDR2 YFSETQ. Here the CDR3 DNA reads TGCGCCAGCAGCTTGGATCTCCGCAGCAATGAGCAGTTCTTC. This sequence encodes CASSLDLRSNEQFF.

The chain joins TRBV4-1 to TRBJ2-2, with 8 bases aligning to TRBD1. The CDR3 runs to 17 residues. CDR1 and CDR2 (germline): MGHRA, YSYEKL. After removal of 1 base from V and 6 bases from J, the junction contained 10 bases not matched to a gene. CDR3 nucleotide sequence: TGCGCCAGCAGCCAAGTTCCAGGGGGCGTCGGGGCCGGGGAGCTGTTTTTT. It encodes CASSQVPGGVGAGELFF.

This sequence joins TRBV5-1 and TRBJ1-2; TRBD1 matches at 10 bases. The trim removed 3 bases at V and 4 bases at J, leaving 9 bases unmatched. Germline CDR1 SGHRS, CDR2 YFSETQ. The CDR3 spans 16 residues. Written as DNA, the CDR3 is TGCGCCAGCAGCTACTCCGGGACAGGGGAGGCCTATGGCTACACCTTC. Amino acids: CASSYSGTGEAYGYTF. Filled out from reference TRBV5-1 and TRBJ1-2, the complete variable domain reads KAGVTQTPRYLIKTRGQQVTLSCSPISGHRSVSWYQQTPGQGLQFLFEYFSETQRNKGNFPGRFSGRQFSNSRSEMNVSTLELGDSALYLCASSYSGTGEAYGYTFGSGTRLTVV.